One sample yielded the 31 T cell receptor beta chains listed below, sequenced in a study of blood T cell repertoires in COVID-19. Generated by immunoSEQ multiplex PCR, the TCRdb table keeps only in-frame clones and is missing some. The sample has more than 110,000 clones; more than 75% are singletons. What was sequenced was PBMCs or T cells enriched from blood (not recorded which). The receptors come from a woman between 45 and 60 years old who had recovered from COVID-19.

The rearrangement links TRBV10-3 to TRBJ1-6, with D maybe TRBD1 (6 bases). Germline values: CDR1 ENHRY, CDR2 SYGVKD. The V gene lost 0 bases and the J gene lost 7 bases, with 13 bases spanning the gap. This CDR3 is built from 16 residues. CDR3 nucleotide sequence: TGTGCCATCAGTGAGTCTTGGGGGCGCGGGAATTCACCCCTCCACTTT. This gives the protein CAISESWGRGNSPLHF.

The sample holds a few counts of this clone. This chain connects TRBV15 to TRBJ2-5; D possibly corresponds to TRBD2 (6 bases). The germline CDR1 and CDR2 sequences are LNHNV and YYDKDF (reference sequence). The CDR3 runs 15 residues. Trimming removed 2 bases at V and 2 bases at J, with 12 bases between. The CDR3 loop is CATSRFIGRQETQYF. Here the CDR3 DNA reads TGTGCCACCAGCAGATTTATTGGGAGGCAAGAGACCCAGTACTTC.

This sequence joins TRBV11-2 and TRBJ1-5; TRBD1 aligns across 8 bases. V lost 1 base and J lost 0; bases outside the gene matches: 8. The CDR3 covers 18 residues. CDR1 is SGHAT, CDR2 FQNNGV, per germline. The CDR3 is CASSLGQGLGYSNQPQHF. The CDR3 DNA reads as TGTGCCAGCAGCTTAGGACAGGGGCTGGGGTATAGCAATCAGCCCCAGCATTTT. The full variable domain, completed using reference TRBV11-2 and TRBJ1-5, is EAGVAQSPRYKIIEKRQSVAFWCNPISGHATLYWYQQILGQGPKLLIQFQNNGVVDDSQLPKDRFSAERLKGVDSTLKIQPAKLEDSAVYLCASSLGQGLGYSNQPQHFGDGTRLSIL.

The chain combines TRBV10-3 with TRBJ2-1; 7 positions agree with TRBD1. V lost 2 bases and J lost 7; bases outside the gene matches: 5. From germline, CDR1 is ENHRY and CDR2 SYGVKD. The CDR3 contains 14 residues. Written as DNA, the CDR3 is TGTGCCATCAGTGAGGGTAGGGGGCTTAATGAGCAGTTCTTC. Protein product: CAISEGRGLNEQFF.

This sequence joins TRBV5-3 and TRBJ2-7; the D is unclear. Being an ORF, TRBV5-3 has a function that is uncertain. Trimming removed 1 base at V and 2 bases at J, with 16 bases between. CDR3 length equals 16 residues. CDR3 nucleotides: TGTGCCAGAAGCTTGAGCTTAACAGTGCAAGCCTACGAGCAGTACGTC. It encodes CARSLSLTVQAYEQYV.

CDR3: CASSFSSLVGEQFF. Written as DNA, the CDR3 is TGTGCCAGCAGTTTTAGTAGTCTAGTAGGTGAGCAGTTCTTC. This chain connects TRBV28 to TRBJ2-1, with D unresolved. The CDR3 covers 14 residues. The germline V and J ends were trimmed by 3 bases and 9 bases, with 15 bases remaining between them. Germline loops: CDR1 MDHEN, CDR2 SYDVKM.

This clone has just a few counts. V usage is TRBV5-1 and J usage is TRBJ1-1, with D possibly TRBD1 on 6 matching bases. V lost 1 base and J 4 bases, leaving 14 bases between the germline ends. The CDR3 spans 15 residues. Germline CDR1 reads SGHRS; CDR2 reads YFSETQ. CDR3 residues: CASSLSQGLGTEAFF. For the CDR3, the DNA is TGCGCCAGCAGCTTGTCCCAGGGGCTGGGCACTGAAGCTTTCTTT.

V gene TRBV4-1 combines with J gene TRBJ2-3, with a weak D call TRBD2 (5 bases). The V and J ends lost 0 bases and 7 bases respectively, with 14 bases between them. The CDR3 totals 15 residues. Per germline, CDR1 MGHRA and CDR2 YSYEKL. The CDR3 coding sequence is TGCGCCAGCAGCCAAGAATTAATCGGGGTGAATACGCAGTATTTT. The encoded protein is CASSQELIGVNTQYF.

This clone has more than one count but fewer than ten. The chain combines TRBV7-2 with TRBJ1-4, with 9 nucleotides matching TRBD1. This CDR3 has 18 amino acids. J lost 4 bases, V lost 5 bases, and 14 bases had no gene match. Germline loops: CDR1 SGHTA, CDR2 FQGNSA. This CDR3 reads CASSPGVGQGSDNEKLFF. The CDR3 coding sequence is TGTGCCAGCAGCCCGGGGGTCGGACAGGGGAGCGATAATGAAAAACTGTTTTTT.

This clone was detected a few times. The J gene is TRBJ1-2, the V gene TRBV6-1; a weak D match, TRBD1 (5 bases). In germline, CDR1 is MNHNS, CDR2 SASEGT. The CDR3 covers 14 residues. V shed 5 bases and J shed 2 bases, with 12 bases lying between them. CDR3 in DNA: TGTGCCAGCAGTAGCGCGCAGGGAAACTATGGCTACACCTTC. The encoded protein is CASSSAQGNYGYTF.

V gene TRBV7-8 combines with J gene TRBJ2-5; perhaps TRBD1 as D (5 bases). The CDR3 is 14 amino acids. Germline CDR1 SGHVS, CDR2 FQNEAQ. The germline V and J ends were trimmed by 4 bases and 1 base, with 10 bases remaining between them. The CDR3 DNA reads TGTGCCAGCAGCTCCCGACAGACCCAAGAGACCCAGTACTTC. The encoded protein is CASSSRQTQETQYF.

This clone was seen a single time. V usage is TRBV7-9 and J usage is TRBJ2-3; 10 positions agree with TRBD2. The CDR3 consists of 15 residues. CDR1 and CDR2 (germline): SEHNR, FQNEAQ (reference sequence). With 1 base clipped from V and 3 bases from J, the junction kept 1 base outside the gene matches. The CDR3 region is CASSLELAGTDTQYF. As DNA, the CDR3 is TGTGCCAGCAGCTTAGAACTAGCGGGGACAGATACGCAGTATTTT.

The chain employs TRBV28 and TRBJ1-4; unclear D gene. CDR1 is MDHEN, CDR2 SYDVKM, per germline. The V gene lost 7 bases and the J gene lost 0 bases, with 15 bases spanning the gap. CDR3 length: 16 residues. CDR3 nucleotides: TGTGCCAGCACCCCTTATGTGGGAGCAACTAATGAAAAACTGTTTTTT. Protein product: CASTPYVGATNEKLFF.

The chain links TRBV6-5 to TRBJ2-2, with 9 bases aligning to TRBD1. Germline V gene sequence: CDR1 MNHEY, CDR2 SVGAGI. After removal of 6 bases from V and 5 bases from J, the junction contained 4 bases not matched to a gene. This CDR3 contains 14 residues. Here the CDR3 reads CASRGQGGTGELFF. Written as DNA, the CDR3 is TGTGCCAGCAGGGGACAGGGCGGGACCGGGGAGCTGTTTTTT.

The chain carries TRBV19 and TRBJ1-2, with TRBD1 identical over 8 bases. Germline trimming cut 7 bases from V and 4 bases from J; bases unmatched to any gene: 8. CDR3 length: 14 amino acids. In germline, CDR1 is LNHDA, CDR2 SQIVND (reference sequence). CDR3 bases: TGTGCCAGTACCAAACAGGGGGTTCGCTATGGCTACACCTTC. This encodes CASTKQGVRYGYTF. Variable domain in full (rest from reference TRBV19 and TRBJ1-2): DGGITQSPKYLFRKEGQNVTLSCEQNLNHDAMYWYRQDPGQGLRLIYYSQIVNDFQKGDIAEGYSVSREKKESFPLTVTSAQKNPTAFYLCASTKQGVRYGYTFGSGTRLTVV.

The chain uses TRBV19 and TRBJ2-3, with a possible D match to TRBD2 (6 bases). In germline, CDR1 is LNHDA, CDR2 SQIVND (reference sequence). The CDR3 sequence is 15 residues long. V dropped 7 bases and J dropped 4 bases, with 18 bases sitting between them. This chain's CDR3 is CASNPPGSGADTQYF. The CDR3 coding sequence is TGTGCCAGTAACCCCCCCGGGAGTGGCGCAGATACGCAGTATTTT.

The rearrangement joins TRBV24-1 to TRBJ2-1; D is perhaps TRBD1 (5 bases). This CDR3 comprises 17 residues. The germline V gene encodes CDR1 KGHDR and CDR2 SFDVKD. V dropped 2 bases and J dropped 4 bases, with 17 bases sitting between them. Here the CDR3 reads CATSDSGPKGNYNEQFF. The CDR3 DNA reads as TGTGCCACCAGTGATTCCGGGCCTAAGGGGAATTACAATGAGCAGTTCTTC.

This clone was seen just once. The J gene is TRBJ2-5, the V gene TRBV29-1, with D perhaps TRBD1 (6 bases). The ends were cut back, 7 bases at V and 2 bases at J, with 17 bases in the middle. This CDR3 is built from 14 residues. Germline V lookup: CDR1 SQVTM, CDR2 ANQGSEA. The CDR3 sequence: CSGTRDIGQETQYF. The DNA for the CDR3 is TGCAGCGGCACCCGGGACATCGGTCAAGAGACCCAGTACTTC.

The chain links TRBV6-2 or TRBV6-3 to TRBJ1-1; 8 bases are a match to TRBD1. Germline loops: CDR1 MNHEY, CDR2 SVGEGT. This CDR3 contains 13 residues. The V and J ends lost 2 bases and 8 bases, in that order; junction bases with no gene match: 4. The CDR3 nucleotides are TGTGCCAGCAGTTACCTACAGGGGGGAGAAGCTTTCTTT. This gives the protein CASSYLQGGEAFF.

This rearrangement joins TRBV5-1 to TRBJ2-1, with D uncertain. The CDR3 is 14 residues long. Germline assignment: CDR1 SGHRS and CDR2 YFSETQ. Trimming removed 0 bases from V and 0 bases from J, with 4 bases in between. The CDR3 DNA follows: TGCGCCAGCAGCTTGGCAGGCTCCTACAATGAGCAGTTCTTC. Its protein product is CASSLAGSYNEQFF.

The chain uses TRBV14 and TRBJ2-1, with a tentative D call TRBD2 (6 bases). In germline, CDR1 is SGHDN, CDR2 FVKESK. The V end was cut by 4 bases, the J end by 3 bases, with 13 bases between. CDR3 length equals 15 residues. This chain's CDR3 is CASSRQGLYYNEQFF. The DNA of the CDR3 is TGTGCCAGCAGCCGCCAGGGACTGTACTACAATGAGCAGTTCTTC.

The gene calls are TRBV9 and TRBJ1-3, with a tentative D call TRBD1 (5 bases). V was shortened by 4 bases and J by 0 bases, with 11 bases between the two germline ends. There are 15 residues in the CDR3. Germline lookup yields CDR1 SGDLS and CDR2 YYNGEE. CDR3 sequence (DNA): TGTGCCAGCAGCCCTCGCGGACACTCTGGAAACACCATATATTTT. Protein sequence: CASSPRGHSGNTIYF.

The chain uses TRBV5-8 and TRBJ2-2, with 8 bases identical to TRBD1. V gave up 4 bases and J gave up 0 bases; unmatched junction bases: 5. This CDR3 has 16 amino acids. Per the germline V gene, CDR1 is SGHTS and CDR2 is YDEGEE. CDR3 sequence reads: CASSSYRGTNTGELFF. DNA for the CDR3: TGTGCCAGCAGCAGTTACAGGGGGACGAACACCGGGGAGCTGTTTTTT. Combining the CDR3 with reference TRBV5-8 and TRBJ2-2 gives the whole variable domain EAGVTQSPTHLIKTRGQQATLRCSPISGHTSVYWYQQALGLGLQFLLWYDEGEERNRGNFPPRFSGRQFPNYSSELNVNALELEDSALYLCASSSYRGTNTGELFFGEGSRLTVL.

The rearrangement uses TRBV2 and TRBJ1-2; 11 positions match TRBD1. Germline trimming cut 2 bases from V and 8 bases from J; bases unmatched to any gene: 7. Germline loops: CDR1 SNHLY, CDR2 FYNNEI. The CDR3 loop spans 15 amino acids. The chain's CDR3 is CASSEYRTGGDGYTF. As DNA, the CDR3 is TGTGCCAGCAGTGAATATAGGACAGGGGGCGACGGCTACACCTTC.

This chain links TRBV2 with TRBJ1-6; 8 bases agree with TRBD1. Per germline, CDR1 SNHLY and CDR2 FYNNEI. The CDR3 sequence is 13 residues long. Losses at the gene ends were 8 bases for V and 9 bases for J; bases not matched to a gene: 6. The CDR3 nucleotides are TGTGCCAGCGACGGACAGGGACGTTCACCCCTCCACTTT. As protein: CASDGQGRSPLHF.

The V and J genes are TRBV28 and TRBJ1-1, with D possibly TRBD1 on 6 matching bases. CDR3 length: 13 residues. Trimming removed 7 bases at V and 1 base at J, with 10 bases between. Germline CDR1 and CDR2: MDHEN and SYDVKM. The CDR3 coding sequence is TGTGCCAGCATAGGGGGACCGAACACTGAAGCTTTCTTT. It specifies CASIGGPNTEAFF. Together with reference TRBV28 and TRBJ1-1, the CDR3 gives the full variable domain: DVKVTQSSRYLVKRTGEKVFLECVQDMDHENMFWYRQDPGLGLRLIYFSYDVKMKEKGDIPEGYSVSREKKERFSLILESASTNQTSMYLCASIGGPNTEAFFGQGTRLTVV.

This clone has a handful of counts. This rearrangement joins TRBV7-6 to TRBJ2-6; 7 nucleotides match TRBD1. Germline values: CDR1 SGHVS, CDR2 FNYEAQ. The V gene end was trimmed by 4 bases and the J gene end by 0 bases; junction bases not matched to a gene: 3. This CDR3 is 16 amino acids long. The CDR3 is CASSSTGVSGANVLTF. The CDR3 DNA follows: TGTGCCAGCAGCTCAACAGGGGTCTCTGGGGCCAACGTCCTGACTTTC.

The chain combines TRBV5-6 with TRBJ1-1, with 8 bases matching TRBD1. Germline V lookup: CDR1 SGHDT, CDR2 YYEEEE. This CDR3 contains 15 residues. Trimming took 4 bases from V and 6 from J; bases not matched to a gene: 11. CDR3 nucleotide sequence: TGTGCCAGCAGCCTACGACAGGGGTTTTTGGCTGAAGCTTTCTTT. Residues: CASSLRQGFLAEAFF.

The chain is built from TRBV3-1 (or the pseudogene TRBV3-2) and TRBJ2-5; 13 bases are a match to TRBD2. The CDR3 has 18 amino acids. V dropped 0 bases and J dropped 3; count of bases not matched to a gene: 7. Per germline, CDR1 LGHDT and CDR2 YNNKEL (reference sequence). The CDR3 reads CASSQDVTSGGGKETQYF. The CDR3 coding sequence is TGTGCCAGCAGCCAAGATGTAACTAGCGGGGGGGGAAAAGAGACCCAGTACTTC.

The chain recombines TRBV29-1 with TRBJ1-3; no firm D call. V was pared by 6 bases and J by 1 base, with 16 bases between. Germline V gene sequence: CDR1 SQVTM, CDR2 ANQGSEA. This CDR3 has 15 amino acids. CDR3 sequence (DNA): TGCAGCGTCCCAGACGAGGGCAGTTCTGGAAACACCATATATTTT. It specifies CSVPDEGSSGNTIYF.

The chain is built from TRBV2 and TRBJ2-7, with 9 bases that match TRBD1. The V segment lost 3 bases and the J segment 2 bases; nucleotides outside the gene matches: 11. This CDR3 is 17 amino acids long. CDR1 is SNHLY and CDR2 is FYNNEI in the germline V gene. The CDR3 DNA reads as TGTGCCAGCAGTGATACGAGGGTCGGGACAGGGACCTACGAGCAGTACGTC. This gives the protein CASSDTRVGTGTYEQYV.